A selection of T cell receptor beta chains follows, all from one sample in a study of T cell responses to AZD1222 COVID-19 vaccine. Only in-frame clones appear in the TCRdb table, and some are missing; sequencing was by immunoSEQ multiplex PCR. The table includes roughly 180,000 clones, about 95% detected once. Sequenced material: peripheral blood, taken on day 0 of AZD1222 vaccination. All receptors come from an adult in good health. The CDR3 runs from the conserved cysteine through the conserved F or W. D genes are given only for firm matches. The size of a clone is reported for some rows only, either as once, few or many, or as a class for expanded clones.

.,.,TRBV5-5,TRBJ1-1,CASSLSGDEAFF,TGTGCCAGCAGCTTGTCGGGGGATGAAGCTTTCTTT
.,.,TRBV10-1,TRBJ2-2,CASRREGTGELFF,TGCGCCAGCAGGCGGGAAGGTACCGGGGAGCTGTTTTTT
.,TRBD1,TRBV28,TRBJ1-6,CASRGVPGQGPDYNSPLHF,TGTGCCAGCAGGGGCGTCCCGGGACAGGGGCCCGACTATAATTCACCCCTCCACTTT
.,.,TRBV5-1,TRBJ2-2,CASSLPGANTGELFF,TGCGCCAGCAGCTTACCGGGAGCGAACACCGGGGAGCTGTTTTTT
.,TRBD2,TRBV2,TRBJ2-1,CASSATGLAGVGYNEQFF,TGTGCCAGCAGTGCGACGGGACTAGCGGGAGTAGGGTACAATGAGCAGTTCTTC
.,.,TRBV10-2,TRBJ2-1,CASSEWRGGEFEQFF,TGCGCCAGCAGTGAGTGGAGGGGTGGAGAATTTGAGCAGTTCTTC
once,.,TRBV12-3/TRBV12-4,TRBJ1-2,CASSLGKGYGYTF,TGTGCCAGCAGTTTAGGCAAGGGCTATGGCTACACCTTC
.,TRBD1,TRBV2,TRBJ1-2,CASSEARTGRNYGYTF,TGTGCCAGCAGTGAAGCACGGACAGGGCGTAACTATGGCTACACCTTC
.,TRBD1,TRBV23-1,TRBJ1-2,CASSQSGYRGSTYGYTF,TGCGCCAGCAGTCAATCAGGGTACAGGGGGTCTACCTATGGCTACACCTTC
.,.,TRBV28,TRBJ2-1,CASSLDRELNGEQFF,TGTGCCAGCAGCCTGGACCGAGAGTTAAATGGGGAGCAGTTCTTC
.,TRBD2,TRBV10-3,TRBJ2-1,CAIRGLAGGDEQFF,TGTGCCATCAGGGGACTAGCGGGAGGAGACGAGCAGTTCTTC
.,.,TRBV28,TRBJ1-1,CASSLVNRNTEAFF,TGTGCCAGCAGTTTAGTGAATAGGAACACTGAAGCTTTCTTT
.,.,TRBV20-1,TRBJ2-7,CSPVSLTQQYF,TGCAGTCCAGTATCCCTTACCCAGCAGTACTTC
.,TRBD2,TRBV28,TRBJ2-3,CASSFRVAGLLGDTQYF,TGTGCCAGCAGTTTCAGGGTGGCGGGACTACTTGGAGATACGCAGTATTTT
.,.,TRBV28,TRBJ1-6,CASLRDPDNSPLHF,TGTGCCAGCCTGCGGGACCCCGATAATTCACCCCTCCACTTT
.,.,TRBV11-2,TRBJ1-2,CASSLFAGAFGGYTF,TGTGCCAGCAGCTTATTTGCCGGGGCCTTTGGTGGCTACACCTTC
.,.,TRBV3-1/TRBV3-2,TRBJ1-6,CASSQGRLNSPLHF,TGTGCCAGCAGCCAAGGACGACTTAATTCACCCCTCCACTTT
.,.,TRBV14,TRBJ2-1,CASSQGWGYEQFF,TGTGCCAGCAGCCAGGGGTGGGGGTATGAGCAGTTCTTC
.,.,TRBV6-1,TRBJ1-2,CASSKGSQASRHYGYTF,TGTGCCAGCAGTAAAGGGTCCCAGGCATCAAGGCACTATGGCTACACCTTC
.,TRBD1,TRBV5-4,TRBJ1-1,CASSLDPGTGGRAEAFF,TGTGCCAGCAGCTTGGATCCGGGGACAGGGGGACGGGCTGAAGCTTTCTTT
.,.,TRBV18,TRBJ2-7,CASSPSDYEQYF,TGTGCCAGCTCACCCTCCGACTACGAGCAGTACTTC
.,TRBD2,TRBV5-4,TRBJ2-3,CALWSVAGGTDTQYF,TGTGCCCTCTGGAGTGTGGCGGGAGGCACAGATACGCAGTATTTT
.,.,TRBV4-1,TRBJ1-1,CASSQLTGYTEAFF,TGCGCCAGCAGCCAACTTACAGGGTACACTGAAGCTTTCTTT
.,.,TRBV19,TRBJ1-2,CASSRQNANYGYTF,TGTGCCAGTAGTCGACAGAACGCTAACTATGGCTACACCTTC
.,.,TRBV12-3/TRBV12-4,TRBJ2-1,CASSSREQFF,TGTGCCAGCAGTTCGAGGGAGCAGTTCTTC
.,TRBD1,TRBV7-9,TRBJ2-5,CASSLEHGTGGETQYF,TGTGCCAGCAGCTTAGAACACGGGACAGGGGGAGAGACCCAGTACTTC
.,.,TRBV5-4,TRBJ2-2,CASSLGQKNTGELFF,TGTGCCAGCAGCTTAGGACAGAAGAACACCGGGGAGCTGTTTTTT
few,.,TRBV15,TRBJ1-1,CATSRADGEAFF,TGTGCCACCAGCAGAGCCGACGGGGAAGCTTTCTTT
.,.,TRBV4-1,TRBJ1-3,CASSQGVGFSAGNTIYF,TGCGCCAGCAGCCAAGGAGTTGGATTTTCGGCTGGAAACACCATATATTTT
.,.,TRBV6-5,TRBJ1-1,CASSYSMGGAAFF,TGTGCCAGCAGTTACTCGATGGGGGGCGCGGCTTTCTTT
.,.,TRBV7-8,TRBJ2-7,CASSSRGVLLSYEQYF,TGTGCCAGCAGCTCGCGGGGAGTCCTCCTCTCCTACGAGCAGTACTTC
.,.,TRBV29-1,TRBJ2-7,CSVTETKLGQYF,TGCAGCGTTACAGAGACGAAATTGGGGCAGTACTTC
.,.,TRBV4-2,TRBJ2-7,CASSQEESSYEQYF,TGTGCCAGCAGCCAAGAGGAGTCGAGTTACGAGCAGTACTTC
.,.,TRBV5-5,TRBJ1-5,CASSLGGYSNQPQHF,TGTGCCAGCAGCTTGGGTGGCTATAGCAATCAGCCCCAGCATTTT
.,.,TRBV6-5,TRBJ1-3,CASIPFSGNTIYF,TGTGCCAGCATTCCGTTCTCTGGAAACACCATATATTTT
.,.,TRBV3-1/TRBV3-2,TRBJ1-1,CASSQALNTEAFF,TGTGCCAGCAGCCAAGCGCTGAACACTGAAGCTTTCTTT
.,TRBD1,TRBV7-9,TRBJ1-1,CASSSTGTENTEAFF,TGTGCCAGCAGCTCTACCGGGACAGAGAACACTGAAGCTTTCTTT
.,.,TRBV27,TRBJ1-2,CASSLQGVNYGYTF,TGTGCCAGCAGTTTACAAGGGGTTAACTATGGCTACACCTTC
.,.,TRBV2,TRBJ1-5,CATADGSNQPQHF,TGTGCCACCGCCGACGGATCCAATCAGCCCCAGCATTTT
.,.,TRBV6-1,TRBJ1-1,CASSERHTEAFF,TGTGCCAGCAGTGAACGACACACTGAAGCTTTCTTT
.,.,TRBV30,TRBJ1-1,CAWIFLQGDAFF,TGTGCCTGGATCTTTTTACAGGGAGACGCTTTCTTT